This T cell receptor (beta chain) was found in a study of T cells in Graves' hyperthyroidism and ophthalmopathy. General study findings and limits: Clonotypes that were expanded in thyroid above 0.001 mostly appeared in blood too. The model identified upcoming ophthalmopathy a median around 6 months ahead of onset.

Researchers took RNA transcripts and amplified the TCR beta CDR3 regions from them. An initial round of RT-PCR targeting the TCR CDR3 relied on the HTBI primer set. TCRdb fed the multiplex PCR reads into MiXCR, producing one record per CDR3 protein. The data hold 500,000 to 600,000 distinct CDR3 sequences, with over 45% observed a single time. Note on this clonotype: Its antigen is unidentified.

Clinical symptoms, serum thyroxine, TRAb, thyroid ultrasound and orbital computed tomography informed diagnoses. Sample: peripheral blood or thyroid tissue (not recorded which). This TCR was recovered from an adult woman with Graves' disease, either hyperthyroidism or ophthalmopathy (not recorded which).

CDR3 loop: CASSHRDRVGHGYTF. CDR3 coding DNA: TGTGCCAGCAGCCACCGGGACAGGGTTGGTCATGGCTACACCTTC. The chain carries TRBV7-9 and TRBJ1-2, with TRBD1 matching 9 bases. J was trimmed by 6 bases and V by 5 bases; bases with no gene match: 10. Germline-derived CDR1 and CDR2 are SEHNR and FQNEAQ (reference sequence). The CDR3 sequence is 15 residues long.